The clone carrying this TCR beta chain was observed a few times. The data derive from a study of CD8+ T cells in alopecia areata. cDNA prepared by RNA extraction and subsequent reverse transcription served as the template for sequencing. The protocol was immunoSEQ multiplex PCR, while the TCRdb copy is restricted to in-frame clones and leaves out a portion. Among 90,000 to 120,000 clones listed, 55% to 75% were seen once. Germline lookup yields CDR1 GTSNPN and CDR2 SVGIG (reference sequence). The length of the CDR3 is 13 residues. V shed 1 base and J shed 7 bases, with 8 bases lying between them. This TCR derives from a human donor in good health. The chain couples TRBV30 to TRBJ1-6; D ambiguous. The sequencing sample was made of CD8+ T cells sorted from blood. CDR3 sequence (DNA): TGTGCCTGGAGTGATGCCGGGAATTCACCCCTCCACTTT. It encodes CAWSDAGNSPLHF.